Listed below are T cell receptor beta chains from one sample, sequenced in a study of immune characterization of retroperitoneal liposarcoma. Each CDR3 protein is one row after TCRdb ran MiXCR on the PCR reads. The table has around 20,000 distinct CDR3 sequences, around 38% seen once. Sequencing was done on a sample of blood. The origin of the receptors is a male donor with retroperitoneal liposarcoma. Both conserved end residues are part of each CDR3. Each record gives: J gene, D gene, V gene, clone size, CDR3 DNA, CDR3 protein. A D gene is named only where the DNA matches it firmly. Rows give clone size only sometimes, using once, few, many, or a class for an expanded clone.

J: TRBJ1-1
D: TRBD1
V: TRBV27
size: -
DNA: TGTGCCAGCCGCGGGACAGGGGGCGGGAACACTGAAGCTTTCTTT
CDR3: CASRGTGGGNTEAFF

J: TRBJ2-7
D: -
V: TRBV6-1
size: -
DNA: TGTGCCAGCAGGGGGGGGGGGCCCCGAATCTGCGAGCAGTACTTC
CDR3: CASRGGGPRICEQYF

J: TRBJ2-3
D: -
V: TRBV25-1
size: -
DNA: TGTGCCAGCAGTGAGGGCAGGACCTACACAGATACGCAGTATTTT
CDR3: CASSEGRTYTDTQYF

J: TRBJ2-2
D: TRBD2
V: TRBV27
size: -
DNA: TGTGCCAGCAGTCTTCGTAGCGGGAGTCGGACCGGGGAGCTGTTTTTT
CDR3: CASSLRSGSRTGELFF

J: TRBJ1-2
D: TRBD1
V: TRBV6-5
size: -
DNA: TGTGCCAGCAGTTACTCCCAGGGGGGGCCCAGGACCGATGGCTACACCTTC
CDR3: CASSYSQGGPRTDGYTF

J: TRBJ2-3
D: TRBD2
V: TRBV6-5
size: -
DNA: TGTGCCAGCAGTTACTCCGGGACTAGCCCTATCACAGATACGCAGTATTTT
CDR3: CASSYSGTSPITDTQYF

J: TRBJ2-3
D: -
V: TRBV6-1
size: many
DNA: TGTGCCAGCATCAGGGCTAGCGCCCGTCTCGATACGCAGTATTTT
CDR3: CASIRASARLDTQYF

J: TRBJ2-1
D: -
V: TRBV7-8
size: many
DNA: TGTGCCAGCAGATCTTTCTACAATGAGCAGTTCTTC
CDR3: CASRSFYNEQFF

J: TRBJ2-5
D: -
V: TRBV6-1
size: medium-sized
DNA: TGTGCCAGCAGCTGGGGTATCCGAGAGACCCAGTACTTC
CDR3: CASSWGIRETQYF

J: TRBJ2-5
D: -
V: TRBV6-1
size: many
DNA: TGTGCCAGCAGTGCCTCAGCCAAGACCCAGTACTTC
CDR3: CASSASAKTQYF

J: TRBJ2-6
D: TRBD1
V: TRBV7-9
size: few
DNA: TGTGCCAGCAGCCGAGTCGGGACAGGGGACTCTGGGGCCAACGTCCTGACTTTC
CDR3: CASSRVGTGDSGANVLTF

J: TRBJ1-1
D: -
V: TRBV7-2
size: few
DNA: TGTGCCAGCAGGTCCGAGGGCGTAGCTTTCTTT
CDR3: CASRSEGVAFF

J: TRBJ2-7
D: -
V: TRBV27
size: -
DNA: TGTGCCAGCAGAGCAGTACGAGGTTTCATCTACGAGCAGTACTTC
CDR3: CASRAVRGFIYEQYF

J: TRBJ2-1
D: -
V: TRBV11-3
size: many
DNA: TGTGCCAGCAGCTTAGATTCCAGGAATGAGCAGTTCTTC
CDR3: CASSLDSRNEQFF

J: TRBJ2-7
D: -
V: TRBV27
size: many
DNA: TGTGCCAGCAGTTTGACCTCAGAGGACACCTACGAGCAGTACTTC
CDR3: CASSLTSEDTYEQYF

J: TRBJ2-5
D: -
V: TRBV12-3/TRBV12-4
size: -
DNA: TGTGCCAGCAGTTTAAGGAGGATTCAAGAGACCCAGTACTTC
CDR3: CASSLRRIQETQYF

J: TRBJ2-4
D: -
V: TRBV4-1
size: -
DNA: TGCGCCAGCAGCCACGGCACCATAGCCAAAAACATTCAGTACTTC
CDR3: CASSHGTIAKNIQYF

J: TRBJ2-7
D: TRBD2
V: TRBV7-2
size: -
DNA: TGTGCCAGCAGCTTATCCGGGAGGGCCTCGGGTAACGAGCAGTACTTC
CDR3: CASSLSGRASGNEQYF

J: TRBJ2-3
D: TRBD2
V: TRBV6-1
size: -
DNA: TGTGCCAGCAGGGACTGGAGCGGGGTCACAGATACGCAGTATTTT
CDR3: CASRDWSGVTDTQYF

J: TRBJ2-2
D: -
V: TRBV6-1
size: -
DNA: TGTGCCAGCAGTGAGGCGGAAACCGGGGAGCTGTTTTTT
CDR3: CASSEAETGELFF

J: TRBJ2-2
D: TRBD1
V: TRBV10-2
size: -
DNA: TGCGCCAGCAGTGAGTCGGGACAGGGGGTCGGGGAGCTGTTTTTT
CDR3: CASSESGQGVGELFF

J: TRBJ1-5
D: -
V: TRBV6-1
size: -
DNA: TGTGCCAGCAGCGGTAGCAATCAGCCCCTGCATTTT
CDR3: CASSGSNQPLHF

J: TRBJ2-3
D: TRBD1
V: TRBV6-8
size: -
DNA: TGTGCCAGCAGTGGGGGACAGGGGCGCACAGAGACGCAGTATTTT
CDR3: CASSGGQGRTETQYF

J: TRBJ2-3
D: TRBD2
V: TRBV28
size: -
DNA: TGTGCCAGCAGTTCAAGTCCAGGGAGGGAGTACTTC
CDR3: CASSSSPGREYF

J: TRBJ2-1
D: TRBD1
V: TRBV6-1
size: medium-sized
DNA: TGTGCCAGCAGTGATGGGACAGGGGGTCACAATGAGCAGTTCTTC
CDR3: CASSDGTGGHNEQFF

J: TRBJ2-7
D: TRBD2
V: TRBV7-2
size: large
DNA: TGTGCCAGCAGCTTAGATCCTAGCGGCTACGAGCAGTACTTC
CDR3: CASSLDPSGYEQYF

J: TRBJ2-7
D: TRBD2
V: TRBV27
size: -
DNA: TGTGCCAGCAAGACTAGCGGGAGTAACGAGCAGTACTTC
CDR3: CASKTSGSNEQYF

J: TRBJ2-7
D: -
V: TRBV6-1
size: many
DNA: TGTGCCAGCAGATTCACAGGGCAATATCGCTACGAGCAGTACTTC
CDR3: CASRFTGQYRYEQYF

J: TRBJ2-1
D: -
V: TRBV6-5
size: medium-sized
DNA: TGTGCCAGCAGTTACGTTTCCCCCGCCTCGCGGGGAGAGACCCAGTTCTTC
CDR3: CASSYVSPASRGETQFF

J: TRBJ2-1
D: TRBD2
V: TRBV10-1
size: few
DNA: TGCGCCAGCAGTGAACGGGCGGGAGGGCCTGATGAGCAGTTCTTC
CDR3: CASSERAGGPDEQFF